This T cell receptor beta chain was sequenced during a study of a mutant IDH1 vaccine in newly diagnosed glioma (dated by TCRdb to the early 2020s). With respect to the entire study: Vaccination began 4-6 weeks after radiotherapy alone, or alongside temozolomide cycles in the chemotherapy-containing groups. For exploratory analyses, longitudinal TCRB deep sequencing was carried out in some 25 treated patients wherever samples were available. Of the 25 to 40 patients who were treated, around 62% were male and roughly 38% were female, and the mean age was about 37 years. Peripheral blood samples were drawn at six visits, namely V03 (baseline), V05, V07, V10, V12 and V13. Before enrollment, patients had received standard therapy of radiotherapy alone, temozolomide alone, or radiochemotherapy with temozolomide; most received the combination. The week-35 safety follow-up took place at visit V12, and the week-47 end of study took place at visit V13. Points the paper makes about the study in general: Immune responses induced by the vaccine were seen in approximately 93% of patients across multiple MHC alleles. Changes in the top peripheral T cell clonotypes picked up by TCRB sequencing did not appear to be linked to pseudoprogression. Availability determined which PBMC samples were chosen for TCRB deep sequencing. According to the authors, sample limitations meant that analyses of patient blood samples could not be reproduced.

Library preparation employed the immunoSEQ multiplex PCR assay. Following the manufacturer's protocol, the hsTCRB Kit was used to amplify rearranged TCR beta chain sequences. TCRB libraries were sequenced on an Illumina MiSeq. For the original study's pipeline: The kit vendor's proprietary platform handled demultiplexing, trimming and gene mapping. In TCRdb, the immuneACCESS table is reduced to in-frame sequences with V and J assigned. These tables do not hold every clone; where another copy was compared, an unresolved V gene accounts for under half, and the others remain unexplained. The DNA was the basis for D and trimming; V, J and clone size are from that table. This sample is represented by more than 45,000 clones; around nine tenths of them were singletons. The leading ten clones occupy 5% to 7% of the sample. Measured from the cysteine to the phenylalanine, the CDR3 is 11 residues long. Only the CDR3 DNA stays, 33 bases, in frame from base 1. As encoded in the germline V gene, CDR1 is MGHDK while CDR2 is SYGVNS. V loses 10 bases, J loses 2 bases, and the germline ends lie 7 bases apart.

Of note for this clone: Its antigen is still unknown. There are no base qualities to consult, and no much larger clone falls within one base.

The time point label, read with the paper, signifies: week 35, safety follow-up. Each vaccine dose, consisting of 300 ug of a 20-mer mutant IDH1 peptide in Montanide, was administered subcutaneously with topical imiquimod. Eight vaccinations were administered to patients in weeks 1, 3, 5, 7, 11, 15, 19 and 23, corresponding to visits V03 through V10. All donors had newly diagnosed IDH1-mutant astrocytomas of WHO grade 3 or 4 that showed loss of nuclear ATRX. The samples were drawn from NOA16, a multicentre, single-arm, open-label phase I trial in Germany that tested a mutant IDH1 peptide vaccine in humans for the first time. Genomic DNA for TCRB sequencing was isolated from EDTA blood with the DNeasy Blood and Tissue Kit.

Sequencing was performed on PBMCs, taken from a glioma patient whose treatment included an IDH1 peptide vaccine. This receptor was taken from a middle-aged woman with glioma. The chain was built from TRBV25-1 and TRBJ2-3; the D gene cannot be resolved beyond TRBD1 or TRBD2, each matching 5 bases. CDR3 sequence: CATGPTDTQYF. The bases are TGTGCCACGGGACCCACAGATACGCAGTATTTT.